One sample yielded the 24 T cell receptor beta chains listed below, sequenced in a study of T-cell reconstitution after alpha-beta-depleted transplantation in children. Construction of the TCRbeta library involved unique molecular identifiers. TCRdb fed the PCR reads into MiXCR, producing one record per CDR3 protein. Altogether hundreds of thousands of distinct CDR3 sequences are present, roughly 15% being singletons, with the ten largest covering approximately 1.1%. The sample consisted of PBMCs from the stem cell graft donor, taken from the stem cell graft. These receptors were collected from a human donor who donated a stem cell graft to a child with acute myeloid leukemia.

A few counts support this clonotype. The V gene is TRBV18, the J gene TRBJ1-6, with 10 bases fitting TRBD1. Looked up from germline, CDR1 is KGHSH and CDR2 is LQKENI. This CDR3 contains 19 residues. V dropped 1 base and J dropped 5; count of bases not matched to a gene: 11. CDR3 nucleotides: TGTGCCAGCTCACCACTCTTTACCGGGACAGGGGTTGATAATTCACCCCTCCACTTT. Amino acids: CASSPLFTGTGVDNSPLHF.

This clonotype has a count of ten or more. The J gene is TRBJ2-3, the V gene TRBV27, with TRBD2 matching over 12 bases. Germline loops: CDR1 MNHEY, CDR2 SMNVEV (reference sequence). Trimming took 4 bases from V and 1 from J; bases not matched to a gene: 12. There are 19 residues in the CDR3. The CDR3 sequence is CASSSGRLAGAIGTDTQYF. The DNA for the CDR3 is TGTGCCAGCAGTTCCGGGAGACTAGCGGGGGCCATAGGCACAGATACGCAGTATTTT.

In this sample, this clonotype turned up a few times. The V call is TRBV24-1, the J call TRBJ2-1, with TRBD1 matching 7 bases. The CDR3 loop spans 14 amino acids. Germline loops: CDR1 KGHDR, CDR2 SFDVKD. V shed 4 bases and J 8 bases; nucleotides not matched to a gene: 7. CDR3 sequence reads: CATSDYDRVYEQFF. The CDR3 bases are TGTGCCACCAGTGACTACGACAGGGTCTATGAGCAGTTCTTC.

The chain employs TRBV20-1 and TRBJ1-4; 7 positions agree with TRBD1. The germline V gene has CDR1 DFQATT and CDR2 SNEGSKA (reference sequence). This CDR3 comprises 16 residues. The CDR3, as DNA: TGCAGAGCCTCGGGACAGCTAACGCCAACTAATGAAAAACTGTTTTTT. It is translated as CRASGQLTPTNEKLFF.

This clonotype came up many times. V and J are TRBV10-3 and TRBJ1-3; D ambiguous. The CDR3 loop spans 14 amino acids. Trimming removed 4 bases at V and 2 bases at J, with 9 bases between. CDR1 is ENHRY and CDR2 is SYGVKD in the germline V gene. CDR3 sequence reads: CAISGDQTGNTIYF. The CDR3 coding sequence is TGTGCCATCAGTGGGGATCAAACTGGAAACACCATATATTTT.

A few counts support this clonotype. This chain joins TRBV5-1 and TRBJ2-3; D is possibly TRBD1 (5 bases). Per the germline V gene, CDR1 is SGHRS and CDR2 is YFSETQ. Trimming removed 2 bases from V and 4 bases from J, with 8 bases in between. The CDR3 sequence is 13 residues long. As DNA, the CDR3 is TGCGCCAGCAGCTTTCAGGGTCCAGATACGCAGTATTTT. Amino acids: CASSFQGPDTQYF.

This clonotype was recorded a few times. In nucleotides, the CDR3 is TGTGCCAGCACCTCGCGGGGACAGATCTACTATGGCTACACCTTC. Protein sequence: CASTSRGQIYYGYTF. The V and J genes are TRBV12-3 or TRBV12-4 and TRBJ1-2; 7 bases agree with TRBD1. The CDR3 has 15 residues. Losses at the gene ends were 7 bases for V and 3 bases for J; bases not matched to a gene: 11.

At least ten counts were recorded for this clonotype. V gene TRBV7-2 combines with J gene TRBJ2-5; D is unresolved. Per germline, CDR1 SGHTA and CDR2 FQGNSA. The CDR3 sequence is 13 residues long. Trimming shortened V by 4 bases and J by 5 bases, and 11 bases separated the two germline ends. The CDR3 DNA reads as TGTGCCAGCAGCTCTGGGCCCTGGGAGACCCAGTACTTC. Translated, it gives CASSSGPWETQYF.

This clonotype was detected a few times. The chain carries TRBV12-3 or TRBV12-4 and TRBJ1-5; a possible D gene is TRBD1 (5 bases). The V end was cut by 5 bases, the J end by 5 bases, with 16 bases between. The CDR3 sequence is 15 residues long. The DNA of the CDR3 is TGTGCCAGCAGTGGGGAGGGGTCAGCCGATCAGCCCCAGCATTTT. Its protein is CASSGEGSADQPQHF.

There are many counts of this clonotype. The chain combines TRBV5-6 with TRBJ2-1; a weak D match, TRBD2 (5 bases). The V gene lost 2 bases and the J gene lost 12 bases, with 15 bases spanning the gap. The CDR3 is 13 residues long. Per the germline V gene, CDR1 is SGHDT and CDR2 is YYEEEE. The CDR3 DNA reads TGTGCCAGCAGCTTCCCATGGGATCGGGGGCAGTTCTTC. Translation: CASSFPWDRGQFF.

This clonotype was observed at least ten times. This chain uses TRBV20-1 with TRBJ1-1, with D unresolved. The CDR3 consists of 14 residues. Germline loops: CDR1 DFQATT, CDR2 SNEGSKA (reference sequence). Trimming removed 0 bases from V and 5 bases from J, with 13 bases in between. CDR3 loop: CSARDDEGPTEAFF. The CDR3 DNA follows: TGCAGTGCTAGAGATGATGAAGGGCCGACTGAAGCTTTCTTT.

The V call is TRBV20-1, the J call TRBJ2-3, with 8 bases identical to TRBD1. J gave up 2 bases and V 7 bases, and 8 bases lay outside the gene matches. CDR3 size: 14 residues. CDR1 is DFQATT and CDR2 is SNEGSKA in the germline V gene (reference sequence). The CDR3 protein is CSDPGQADTDTQYF. CDR3 nucleotide sequence: TGCAGTGACCCGGGACAGGCCGACACAGATACGCAGTATTTT.

This chain links TRBV11-1 with TRBJ2-3; TRBD2 agrees at 12 bases. The germline gives CDR1 SGHAT, CDR2 FQDESV (reference sequence). The length of the CDR3 is 21 residues. V dropped 3 bases and J dropped 0; count of bases not matched to a gene: 16. As DNA, the CDR3 is TGTGCCAGCAGCTTCAATTGGGCGACTAGCGGGGGAGTTACTAGCACAGATACGCAGTATTTT. Protein: CASSFNWATSGGVTSTDTQYF.

This clonotype turned up a few times. J is TRBJ1-5 and V is TRBV28; D not certain. The V and J ends lost 5 bases and 4 bases respectively, with 6 bases between them. The CDR3 consists of 12 residues. CDR1 MDHEN and CDR2 SYDVKM come from the germline V gene. The CDR3 loop is CASSQTNQPQHF. DNA of the CDR3: TGTGCCAGCAGTCAGACGAATCAGCCCCAGCATTTT. The full variable domain, in which reference TRBV28 and TRBJ1-5 provide the parts outside the CDR3, is DVKVTQSSRYLVKRTGEKVFLECVQDMDHENMFWYRQDPGLGLRLIYFSYDVKMKEKGDIPEGYSVSREKKERFSLILESASTNQTSMYLCASSQTNQPQHFGDGTRLSIL.

This clonotype was counted many times. This sequence joins TRBV12-3 or TRBV12-4 and TRBJ2-2; tentatively, D is TRBD1 (6 bases). The CDR3 extends over 13 amino acids. V was trimmed by 5 bases and J by 5 bases, leaving 9 bases between them. This CDR3 is CASSPQGTGELFF. CDR3 sequence (DNA): TGTGCCAGCAGTCCACAGGGTACCGGGGAGCTGTTTTTT.

This sequence joins TRBV20-1 and TRBJ1-1, with D unclear. CDR1 is DFQATT, CDR2 SNEGSKA, per germline (reference sequence). The CDR3 is 12 amino acids. Trimming removed 3 bases at V and 7 bases at J, with 12 bases between. This CDR3 reads CSARTHRLEAFF. In DNA, the CDR3 is TGCAGTGCTAGGACACATAGACTTGAAGCTTTCTTT.

This clonotype was seen many times. The gene calls are TRBV20-1 and TRBJ2-3; D tentatively fits TRBD1 or TRBD2 (5 bases each). This CDR3 comprises 16 residues. Germline CDR1 reads DFQATT; CDR2 reads SNEGSKA (reference sequence). V lost 0 bases and J lost 2, with 15 bases in between. The CDR3 nucleotides are TGCAGTGCTAGAGATCGGGACCTCTACCACACAGATACGCAGTATTTT. It translates to CSARDRDLYHTDTQYF.

This chain joins TRBV15 and TRBJ2-7, with D tentatively TRBD1 (6 bases). With 3 bases removed from V and 1 base from J, the gap between germline ends came to 19 bases. The CDR3 has 17 amino acids. Germline values: CDR1 LNHNV, CDR2 YYDKDF (reference sequence). CDR3 in amino acids: CATSSLQGSLPSYEQYF. CDR3 in DNA: TGTGCCACCAGCAGCCTCCAGGGGAGCCTTCCTTCCTACGAGCAGTACTTC. The whole variable domain, filled in from reference TRBV15 and TRBJ2-7, reads DAMVIQNPRYQVTQFGKPVTLSCSQTLNHNVMYWYQQKSSQAPKLLFHYYDKDFNNEADTPDNFQSRRPNTSFCFLDIRSPGLGDTAMYLCATSSLQGSLPSYEQYFGPGTRLTVT.

This chain connects TRBV6-8 to TRBJ2-1; 7 nucleotides align to TRBD2. The CDR3 is made up of 13 amino acids. Germline lookup yields CDR1 MNHGY and CDR2 SAAAGT. V dropped 0 bases and J dropped 13; count of bases not matched to a gene: 6. The CDR3 DNA follows: TGTGCCAGCAGTTACTCCCTCCTAGCGGCCCAGTTCTTC. Translation gives CASSYSLLAAQFF.

This clonotype was detected ten times or more. The V call is TRBV6-1, the J call TRBJ2-1; tentative D call: TRBD2 (6 bases). Deletions cut 6 bases from V and 3 bases from J, with 15 bases between. Germline CDR1 MNHNS, CDR2 SASEGT. The CDR3 contains 15 residues. The DNA for the CDR3 is TGTGCCAGCAGGTCTCTCGGGGGACTCTACAATGAGCAGTTCTTC. Protein sequence: CASRSLGGLYNEQFF.

The sample holds many counts of this clonotype. The genes are TRBV29-1 and TRBJ2-3, with 12 bases identical to TRBD1. CDR3 size: 15 residues. V shed 1 base, J shed 5 bases, and the junction held 4 bases outside the gene matches. Germline CDR1 reads SQVTM; CDR2 reads ANQGSEA. CDR3 amino acids: CSVEGGTGGGDTQYF. CDR3 sequence (DNA): TGCAGCGTTGAAGGGGGGACAGGGGGCGGAGATACGCAGTATTTT.

Many counts were recorded for this clonotype. V and J are TRBV6-6 and TRBJ2-4; 8 nucleotides agree with TRBD2. The CDR3 runs to 14 residues. Germline lookup yields CDR1 MNHNY and CDR2 SVGAGI (reference sequence). Trimming took 6 bases from V and 1 from J; bases not matched to a gene: 2. CDR3 protein: CASSRGGAKNIQYF. Here the CDR3 DNA reads TGTGCCAGCAGCCGCGGGGGGGCCAAAAACATTCAGTACTTC.

This clonotype has ten or more counts. V gene TRBV20-1 combines with J gene TRBJ1-6, with a tentative D call TRBD1 (5 bases). Germline CDR1 reads DFQATT; CDR2 reads SNEGSKA (reference sequence). The CDR3 sequence is 13 residues long. The V end was cut by 7 bases, the J end by 8 bases, with 15 bases between. CDR3 coding DNA: TGCAGTGGAAGGTGGCAGGGAGATTCACCCCTCCACTTT. This sequence encodes CSGRWQGDSPLHF.

The sample holds a few counts of this clonotype. This chain joins TRBV7-8 and TRBJ2-2; D is ambiguous. Trimming stripped 2 bases from V and 5 bases from J, with 18 bases between. The CDR3 loop spans 17 amino acids. Germline V gene sequence: CDR1 SGHVS, CDR2 FQNEAQ. CDR3 in DNA: TGTGCCAGCAGCTTACTCGGGTTAACGGGTGTTACCGGGGAGCTGTTTTTT. Amino acid sequence: CASSLLGLTGVTGELFF.